Following are 24 T cell receptor beta chains from one sample sequenced in a study of blood T cell repertoires in COVID-19. Produced via immunoSEQ multiplex PCR; TCRdb's table is partial and in-frame only. Seen here are about 270,000 clones, about 88% observed once, and the top ten hold less than 3%. Material: PBMCs or T cells enriched from blood (not recorded which). These receptors all stem from a woman aged 50 to 60 who had recovered from COVID-19.

The V and J genes are TRBV27 and TRBJ1-3, with D perhaps matching TRBD1 (6 bases). The CDR3 spans 17 residues. Trimming left V 5 bases short and J 3 bases short, with 20 bases between. Germline V gene sequence: CDR1 MNHEY, CDR2 SMNVEV (reference sequence). CDR3: CASSPIGQRIGGNTIYF. CDR3 sequence (DNA): TGTGCCAGCAGTCCAATCGGACAGCGCATCGGTGGAAACACCATATATTTT.

The chain is built from TRBV4-3 and TRBJ2-7; 12 positions match TRBD1. CDR3 length: 16 residues. Germline CDR1 LGHNA, CDR2 YSLEER. The V segment lost 3 bases and the J segment 7 bases; nucleotides outside the gene matches: 10. The CDR3 DNA is TGCGCCAGCAGCCAGGATATGGGACAGGGGGCTGAAGAGCAGTACTTC. It is translated as CASSQDMGQGAEEQYF.

The gene calls are TRBV19 and TRBJ1-2; tentatively, D is TRBD1 (6 bases). The CDR3 is 13 amino acids. V gave up 3 bases and J gave up 8 bases, with 13 bases separating them. Germline assignment: CDR1 LNHDA and CDR2 SQIVND (reference sequence). CDR3 sequence: CASSIAGAQGYTF. The CDR3 nucleotides are TGTGCCAGTAGTATTGCAGGGGCACAAGGCTACACCTTC.

CDR3 sequence reads: CASSLGQGNTIYF. The CDR3 DNA sequence: TGTGCCAGCAGCCTGGGCCAAGGAAACACCATATATTTT. The chain links TRBV9 to TRBJ1-3; D ambiguous. Germline values: CDR1 SGDLS, CDR2 YYNGEE. The length of the CDR3 is 13 residues. Trimming shortened V by 4 bases and J by 4 bases, and 9 bases separated the two germline ends.

The chain couples TRBV28 to TRBJ1-2; 9 bases fit TRBD1. Trimming at V came to 5 bases and at J to 4 bases, leaving 2 bases not matched to a gene. Per the germline V gene, CDR1 is MDHEN and CDR2 is SYDVKM. This CDR3 comprises 13 residues. The CDR3 sequence: CASSMTGGYGYTF. Written as DNA, the CDR3 is TGTGCCAGCAGTATGACAGGGGGCTATGGCTACACCTTC.

The CDR3, as DNA: TGCAGTGCTAGAGATCCGGCTTTCTTT. Amino acid sequence: CSARDPAFF. The chain employs TRBV20-1 and TRBJ1-1; D unclear. The CDR3 length is 9 residues. Germline-derived CDR1 and CDR2 are DFQATT and SNEGSKA (reference sequence). V gave up 0 bases and J gave up 11 bases, with 4 bases separating them.

The chain carries TRBV29-1 and TRBJ1-2; 7 bases agree with TRBD1. Trimming at V came to 4 bases and at J to 6 bases, leaving 8 bases not matched to a gene. The CDR3 runs 13 residues. From germline, CDR1 is SQVTM and CDR2 ANQGSEA. CDR3: CSVASKTGNGYTF. The DNA for the CDR3 is TGCAGCGTTGCCTCTAAGACAGGGAATGGCTACACCTTC.

The chain links TRBV6-1 to TRBJ1-5, with a weak D call TRBD1 (5 bases). Germline lookup yields CDR1 MNHNS and CDR2 SASEGT. Trimming took off 1 base at V and 6 bases at J, with 13 bases between the two ends. This CDR3 spans 15 amino acids. CDR3 sequence (DNA): TGTGCCAGCAGTGAAGTTCTAGGGGTGAGTCAGCCCCAGCATTTT. This sequence encodes CASSEVLGVSQPQHF.

The CDR3 nucleotides read TGTGCCTGGAGCTTGACAGGGGTCGGCTACACCTTC. Its protein product is CAWSLTGVGYTF. This chain links TRBV30 with TRBJ1-2, with TRBD1 matching over 8 bases. This CDR3 comprises 12 residues. Germline V gene lookup returns CDR1 GTSNPN and CDR2 SVGIG (reference sequence). The J segment lost 8 bases and the V segment lost 3 bases, leaving 5 bases of the junction unmatched.

The chain uses TRBV7-9 and TRBJ2-7; D ambiguous. CDR1 is SEHNR, CDR2 FQNEAQ, per germline (reference sequence). Trimming removed 1 base at V and 3 bases at J, with 7 bases between. The CDR3 runs to 13 residues. The CDR3 DNA reads as TGTGCCAGCAGCTTAGGTGAGAACTACGAGCAGTACTTC. The encoded protein is CASSLGENYEQYF.

The chain uses TRBV3-1 (or the pseudogene TRBV3-2) and TRBJ1-2; D may be TRBD1 (6 bases). Germline assignment: CDR1 LGHDT and CDR2 YNNKEL (reference sequence). CDR3 size: 14 residues. The V and J ends lost 5 bases and 1 base respectively, with 11 bases between them. The CDR3 bases are TGTGCCAGCAGCTCGAACAGGGATAACTATGGCTACACCTTC. This encodes CASSSNRDNYGYTF.

The rearrangement uses TRBV19 and TRBJ2-5; 7 bases are shared with TRBD2. V was clipped by 7 bases and J by 0 bases; unmatched bases: 8. The CDR3 length is 15 residues. Per germline, CDR1 LNHDA and CDR2 SQIVND (reference sequence). The CDR3 region is CASTPTTSNQETQYF. DNA for the CDR3: TGTGCCAGTACCCCCACGACTAGCAACCAAGAGACCCAGTACTTC.

CDR3 amino acids: CASSRTGLADTIYF. CDR3 in DNA: TGTGCCAGCAGCAGGACAGGGTTGGCGGACACCATATATTTT. The chain is built from TRBV21-1 and TRBJ1-3; the table's TRBD1 call for D was not verified on the DNA. TRBV21-1 is classified as a pseudogene. The CDR3 runs 14 residues.

V is TRBV5-4 and J is TRBJ1-1; D unresolved. V lost 0 bases, J lost 0 bases, and 6 bases lay in between. Germline CDR1 and CDR2: SGHNT and YYREEE (reference sequence). The length of the CDR3 is 14 residues. CDR3 residues: CASSLGLMNTEAFF. As DNA, the CDR3 is TGTGCCAGCAGCTTGGGGCTTATGAACACTGAAGCTTTCTTT. Filled out from reference TRBV5-4 and TRBJ1-1, the complete variable domain reads ETGVTQSPTHLIKTRGQQVTLRCSSQSGHNTVSWYQQALGQGPQFIFQYYREEENGRGNFPPRFSGLQFPNYSSELNVNALELDDSALYLCASSLGLMNTEAFFGQGTRLTVV.

V gene TRBV29-1 combines with J gene TRBJ2-3; 9 nucleotides align to TRBD2. The germline V gene encodes CDR1 SQVTM and CDR2 ANQGSEA. The CDR3 extends over 13 amino acids. V shed 4 bases and J 5 bases; nucleotides not matched to a gene: 4. CDR3 nucleotide sequence: TGCAGCGTTGTAGCGGGAGTGGGAGATACGCAGTATTTT. Translating it yields CSVVAGVGDTQYF.

CDR3 sequence (DNA): TGTGCCAGCAGCAGCAATATCGGGGACTATGGCTACACCTTC. This sequence encodes CASSSNIGDYGYTF. The chain uses TRBV28 and TRBJ1-2; no reliable D call. The CDR3 is 14 amino acids. Germline-derived CDR1 and CDR2 are MDHEN and SYDVKM. Trimming shortened V by 6 bases and J by 3 bases, and 14 bases separated the two germline ends.

The genes are TRBV28 and TRBJ1-2; TRBD1 aligns across 7 bases. Germline V gene lookup returns CDR1 MDHEN and CDR2 SYDVKM. With 5 bases clipped from V and 3 bases from J, the junction kept 6 bases outside the gene matches. This CDR3 is 14 amino acids long. CDR3 amino acids: CASSRQGAYYGYTF. The CDR3, as DNA: TGTGCCAGCAGTCGACAGGGAGCGTACTATGGCTACACCTTC.

This clone occurred many times. This chain connects TRBV30 to TRBJ1-6; D gene uncertain. The length of the CDR3 is 14 residues. CDR1 and CDR2 (germline): GTSNPN, SVGIG (reference sequence). V was shortened by 4 bases and J by 6 bases, with 13 bases between the two germline ends. The CDR3 reads CAWKSGRVNSPLHF. CDR3 nucleotides: TGTGCCTGGAAATCCGGGAGAGTTAATTCACCCCTCCACTTT.

This rearrangement joins TRBV6-2 or TRBV6-3 to TRBJ2-1; D not resolved. Trimming left V 2 bases short and J 1 base short, with 15 bases between. CDR1 is MNHEY, CDR2 SVGEGT, per germline. The CDR3 is 17 residues long. The CDR3 here is CASSYTGGWVSYNEQFF. The CDR3 DNA sequence: TGTGCCAGCAGTTACACGGGTGGCTGGGTATCCTACAATGAGCAGTTCTTC.

This rearrangement joins TRBV10-3 to TRBJ2-3, with 14 bases lining up with TRBD2. The CDR3 has 16 residues. Germline CDR1 reads ENHRY; CDR2 reads SYGVKD. The V gene end was trimmed by 6 bases and the J gene end by 3 bases; junction bases not matched to a gene: 5. Written as DNA, the CDR3 is TGTGCCATCAGCTGGACTAGCGGGAGGCCTACAGATACGCAGTATTTT. This codes for CAISWTSGRPTDTQYF.

The rearrangement joins TRBV7-8 to TRBJ1-2; 7 nucleotides agree with TRBD1. Germline CDR1 and CDR2: SGHVS and FQNEAQ. The CDR3 is 14 residues long. After removal of 7 bases from V and 0 bases from J, the junction contained 5 bases not matched to a gene. The CDR3 is CASTRTGANYGYTF. CDR3 nucleotide sequence: TGTGCCAGCACCAGGACAGGAGCTAACTATGGCTACACCTTC.

This clone was seen a handful of times. The rearrangement links TRBV18 to TRBJ1-2; 7 positions match TRBD1. CDR1 KGHSH and CDR2 LQKENI come from the germline V gene. The ends lost 4 bases at V and 6 bases at J; junction bases unmatched: 5. This CDR3 is built from 13 residues. The CDR3 here is CASSQDRMDGYTF. The CDR3 nucleotides are TGTGCCAGCTCACAGGACAGGATGGATGGCTACACCTTC.

J is TRBJ2-2 and V is TRBV19; 10 nucleotides align to TRBD1. Germline values: CDR1 LNHDA, CDR2 SQIVND (reference sequence). CDR3 length: 16 residues. The J segment lost 4 bases and the V segment lost 4 bases, leaving 6 bases of the junction unmatched. CDR3 amino acids: CASSTRTGGVTGELFF. CDR3 coding DNA: TGTGCCAGTAGTACCCGGACAGGGGGAGTCACCGGGGAGCTGTTTTTT.

CDR3 sequence reads: CASSLIRGVNEKLFF. CDR3 DNA: TGTGCCAGCAGCCTCATCAGAGGCGTTAATGAAAAACTGTTTTTT. The J gene is TRBJ1-4, the V gene TRBV27; the D is unclear. V lost 6 bases and J lost 4, with 15 bases in between. CDR1 is MNHEY and CDR2 is SMNVEV in the germline V gene (reference sequence). The CDR3 loop spans 15 amino acids.